The present T cell receptor (beta chain) was sequenced within a study of identical twins. Study-level findings and limits: Excess low generation probability was seen in twin-shared out-of-frame alpha sequences.

There are a few counts of this clonotype. Its antigen remains unknown. The trim removed 0 bases at V and 12 bases at J, leaving 5 bases unmatched. The CDR3 runs to 13 residues. Germline loops: CDR1 LGHDT, CDR2 YNNKEL (reference sequence). TCRdb re-analysed the 5' RACE reads in MiXCR, keeping a single row per CDR3 protein. The data show approximately 550,000 distinct CDR3 sequences, 20% to 25% seen once. The same sample was also used in a study of yellow fever vaccine responses in identical twins.

The sample consisted of CD4+ T cells sorted from blood. This chain uses TRBV3-1 with TRBJ2-1; 7 bases line up with TRBD2. This sequence originates from a woman aged 18 to 35 in good health. CDR3 protein: CASSQDWASGQFF. CDR3 DNA: TGTGCCAGCAGCCAAGATTGGGCTAGCGGGCAGTTCTTC.